This note documents a single TCR beta chain sequence. As yet, its antigen is unknown. These data belong to a study of identical twins. Template switching, a step in the protocol, added a universal primer site, and cDNA carried unique molecular identifiers. TCRdb passed the 5' RACE reads through MiXCR, listing each CDR3 protein once. The table includes some 570,000 distinct CDR3 sequences, about 20% detected once. Overall study results and limits: Invariant T cells like MAIT and iNKT could partly confound the zero-insertion analyses.

The CDR3 length is 14 residues. Germline CDR1 is SGHRS and CDR2 is YFSETQ. With 3 bases clipped from V and 1 base from J, the junction kept 1 base outside the gene matches. These sequences were also reported in another study, on yellow fever vaccine responses in identical twins. From that second work: As reported, the vaccine T cell response of twins seemed partly convergent and partly personalized.

The sequencing sample was made of CD4+ T cells sorted from blood. The source is a woman in her late teens or twenties in good health. This chain uses TRBV5-1 with TRBJ2-3, with 8 bases lining up with TRBD2. CDR3 sequence (DNA): TGCGCCAGCAGCTATAGCGGGGGCACAGATACGCAGTATTTT. Residues: CASSYSGGTDTQYF.